A selection of T cell receptor beta chains follows, all from one sample in a study of Ad26.COV2.S vaccination and SARS-CoV-2 variants. Some clones are missing from TCRdb's copy, which holds only in-frame ones; the method was immunoSEQ multiplex PCR. The table records about 280,000 clones, around 87% of them present only once. Here the sequenced sample was peripheral blood, taken in a trial of Ad26.COV2.S vaccine versus placebo. These receptors were obtained from a person between 18 and 59 years old who received the Ad26.COV2.S COVID-19 vaccine or a placebo. CDR3s leave out the opening cysteine and the closing phenylalanine or tryptophan.

cdr3_length v_call cdr3_aa
11 TRBV2 ASSESGLPGYT
12 TRBV27 ASSLDSRGSPLH
11 TRBV3-1/TRBV3-2 ASSPRENYGYT
14 TRBV9 ASSANTGTANYGYT
13 TRBV6-2/TRBV6-3 ASSNGHTLVHEQY
9 TRBV20-1 SASTNEKLF
13 TRBV5-1 ASSRGQGSSYEQY
11 TRBV7-9 ASSLIQGGKLF
13 TRBV9 ASSGSGGIIDTQY
12 TRBV23-1 ASSQPGGTDTQY
12 TRBV12-5 ASGTGFRADTQY
13 TRBV6-5 ASSLQGAGNQPQH
14 TRBV5-1 ASSAGGAEAGNTIY
11 TRBV30 AWTGNTYYGYT
11 TRBV29-1 SVERQVRDTQY
13 TRBV3-1/TRBV3-2 ASSPRRELAGELF
16 TRBV7-8 ASSLLSLQGSDNQPQH
13 TRBV7-6 ASSLDGNRDQPQH
11 TRBV2 AAAGGYSYEQY
11 TRBV30 AWASFSTDTQY
13 TRBV5-1 ASSSTDRGAYEQY
11 TRBV7-2 ASSTGQAETQY
11 TRBV30 AWYRGRTDTQY
11 TRBV7-3 ASSLIPDQGYT
12 TRBV5-1 ASRAGVGDQPQH
13 TRBV6-6 ASSYTLQGNTEAF
13 TRBV5-1 ASSPGYSYNSPLH
14 TRBV10-2 ASSSGLAGGSDEQF
16 TRBV5-4 ASSPDPTGWASLSEAF
11 TRBV18 ASSPLNTDTQY
10 TRBV5-6 ASRRTVYGYT
11 TRBV19 ASSRTENEKLF